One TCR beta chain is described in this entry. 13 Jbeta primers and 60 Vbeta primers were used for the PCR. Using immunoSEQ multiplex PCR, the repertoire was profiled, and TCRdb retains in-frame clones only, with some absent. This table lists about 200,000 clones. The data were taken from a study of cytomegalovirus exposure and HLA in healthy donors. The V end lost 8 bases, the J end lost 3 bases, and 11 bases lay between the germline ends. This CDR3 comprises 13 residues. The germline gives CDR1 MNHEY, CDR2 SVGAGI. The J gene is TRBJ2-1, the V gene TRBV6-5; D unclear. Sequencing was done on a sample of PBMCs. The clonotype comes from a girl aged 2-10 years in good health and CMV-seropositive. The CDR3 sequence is CASGTAVYNEQFF. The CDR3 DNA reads TGTGCCAGCGGAACGGCGGTCTACAATGAGCAGTTCTTC.